These 22 T cell receptor beta chains were all obtained from the same sample, sequenced in a study of early T cells in non-severe SARS-CoV-2 infection. Each CDR3 protein gets one entry after TCRdb re-called the 5' RACE reads with MiXCR. This sample has over 60,000 distinct CDR3 sequences; under 15% occur once, and the top ten carry 2.7%. Here the sequenced sample was whole blood, taken at baseline. The receptors shown here come from an adult who was a healthcare worker with PCR-confirmed SARS-CoV-2 infection or an uninfected control (not recorded which).

This clonotype has at least ten counts. V and J are TRBV18 and TRBJ2-5; 10 bases are shared with TRBD2. CDR1 KGHSH and CDR2 LQKENI come from the germline V gene. The CDR3 consists of 18 residues. The J segment lost 4 bases and the V segment lost 1 base, leaving 12 bases of the junction unmatched. The DNA of the CDR3 is TGTGCCAGCTCACCACGGCTAGCGGGGGCCTATTCCGGAGAGACCCAGTACTTC. Protein: CASSPRLAGAYSGETQYF.

In this sample, this clonotype is medium-sized. The chain combines TRBV29-1 with TRBJ2-3; D is uncertain. The CDR3 extends over 10 amino acids. The ends were cut back, 3 bases at V and 2 bases at J, with 0 bases in the middle. CDR1 is SQVTM and CDR2 is ANQGSEA in the germline V gene. The CDR3 DNA reads as TGCAGCGTTGACACAGATACGCAGTATTTT. It is translated as CSVDTDTQYF.

In this sample, this clonotype turned up a few times. The chain employs TRBV4-1 and TRBJ2-5; 7 bases fit TRBD1. Trimming at V came to 6 bases and at J to 5 bases, leaving 6 bases not matched to a gene. CDR3 length: 13 residues. The germline V gene has CDR1 MGHRA and CDR2 YSYEKL. The CDR3 nucleotides read TGCGCCAGCAGTACGACAGGGTTGGAGACCCAGTACTTC. It yields the protein CASSTTGLETQYF.

The gene calls are TRBV7-9 and TRBJ1-4, with TRBD1 as a possible D gene (5 bases). The V gene's germline CDR1 is SEHNR and CDR2 FQNEAQ (reference sequence). The V gene lost 5 bases and the J gene lost 7 bases, with 11 bases spanning the gap. CDR3 size: 13 residues. This chain's CDR3 is CASSPGTGEKLFF. Here the CDR3 DNA reads TGTGCCAGCAGCCCCGGGACGGGTGAAAAACTGTTTTTT. Together with reference TRBV7-9 and TRBJ1-4, the CDR3 gives the full variable domain: DTGVSQNPRHKITKRGQNVTFRCDPISEHNRLYWYRQTLGQGPEFLTYFQNEAQLEKSRLLSDRFSAERPKGSFSTLEIQRTEQGDSAMYLCASSPGTGEKLFFGSGTQLSVL.

This clonotype was seen a few times. The chain is built from TRBV6-6 and TRBJ2-7; TRBD1 matches at 9 bases. Germline lookup yields CDR1 MNHNY and CDR2 SVGAGI (reference sequence). The trim removed 6 bases at V and 2 bases at J, leaving 11 bases unmatched. The CDR3 runs to 16 residues. CDR3 protein: CASSPIRGQGPYEQYF. CDR3 nucleotides: TGTGCCAGCAGCCCGATCCGGGGACAGGGTCCCTACGAGCAGTACTTC.

This clonotype was seen a few times. This CDR3 reads CASSYSGDSSYEQYF. CDR3 sequence (DNA): TGTGCCAGCAGTTACTCCGGAGACAGTTCCTACGAGCAGTACTTC. V gene TRBV6-5 combines with J gene TRBJ2-7; tentatively, D is TRBD1 (5 bases). CDR1 and CDR2 from the germline V gene are MNHEY and SVGAGI. The CDR3 contains 15 residues. Trimming removed 0 bases from V and 1 base from J, with 10 bases in between.

This clonotype was detected ten times or more. The gene calls are TRBV14 and TRBJ2-1; 10 positions match TRBD2. The ends lost 4 bases at V and 4 bases at J; junction bases unmatched: 4. Germline V gene data show CDR1 as SGHDN and CDR2 as FVKESK. The CDR3 totals 15 residues. CDR3 in DNA: TGTGCCAGCAGCCCCCCTAGCGGGGGATACAATGAGCAGTTCTTC. Its translation: CASSPPSGGYNEQFF.

This clonotype was observed many times. This chain links TRBV21-1 with TRBJ1-1; TRBD1 is taken as the D call from the table, unchecked against the DNA. TRBV21-1 is a pseudogene locus. The CDR3 has 17 residues. The CDR3 loop is CASSKEVTGGKNTEAFF. In nucleotides, the CDR3 is TGTGCCAGCAGCAAAGAGGTCACAGGGGGAAAGAACACTGAAGCTTTCTTT.

The chain combines TRBV2 with TRBJ2-7; D not resolved. V was pared by 7 bases and J by 3 bases, with 10 bases between. The germline V gene encodes CDR1 SNHLY and CDR2 FYNNEI. The length of the CDR3 is 12 residues. In DNA form, the CDR3 reads TGTGCCAGCACCATGACCCTCTACGAGCAGTACTTC. Its protein product is CASTMTLYEQYF.

This clonotype was observed a few times. The rearrangement joins TRBV1 to TRBJ2-3; the D call TRBD2 from the table was never checked on the DNA. TRBV1 is a pseudogene. The CDR3 contains 19 residues. The CDR3 nucleotides read TGCACCAGCAGCCAAGATGGGCTAGCGGGGGCTTCTAGCACAGATACGCAGTATTTT. It specifies CTSSQDGLAGASSTDTQYF.

This clonotype was observed a handful of times. The chain employs TRBV20-1 and TRBJ2-3; weak D call: TRBD2 (6 bases). Deletions cut 4 bases from V and 6 bases from J, with 20 bases between. Germline-derived CDR1 and CDR2 are DFQATT and SNEGSKA (reference sequence). This CDR3 region has 15 residues. CDR3 DNA sequence: TGCAGTGCTACCCGCGGGGCCAATCTGGCTGATACGCAGTATTTT. It codes for CSATRGANLADTQYF.

The chain has TRBV28 and TRBJ2-4, with D maybe TRBD1 (6 bases). This CDR3 comprises 16 residues. Between the trimmed V and J ends, which lost 5 bases and 0 bases, there was a span of 14 bases. Per the germline V gene, CDR1 is MDHEN and CDR2 is SYDVKM. DNA for the CDR3: TGTGCCAGCAGTCCCCCCGAGGGGGTAGCCAAAAACATTCAGTACTTC. Its protein product is CASSPPEGVAKNIQYF.

This clonotype was seen a few times. This chain uses TRBV28 with TRBJ1-6; D not resolved. Trimming pared 7 bases from V and 0 bases from J, leaving 10 bases between. The CDR3 totals 15 residues. The germline V gene encodes CDR1 MDHEN and CDR2 SYDVKM. CDR3 loop: CASIQPSSYNSPLHF. CDR3 nucleotide sequence: TGTGCCAGCATCCAACCGAGCTCCTATAATTCACCCCTCCACTTT.

This clonotype turned up a few times. The chain carries TRBV4-2 and TRBJ1-5; D remains ambiguous. CDR1 and CDR2 from the germline V gene are LGHNA and YNFKEQ. The CDR3 extends over 15 amino acids. V was clipped by 0 bases and J by 3 bases, with 9 bases between them. CDR3 region: CASSQERWNNQPQHF. The CDR3 nucleotides are TGTGCCAGCAGCCAAGAACGGTGGAACAATCAGCCCCAGCATTTT.

The chain employs TRBV11-2 and TRBJ2-3, with 7 bases fitting TRBD2. The CDR3 sequence is 15 residues long. CDR1 is SGHAT, CDR2 FQNNGV, per germline. J lost 2 bases, V lost 4 bases, and 6 bases had no gene match. The CDR3, as DNA: TGTGCCAGCAGCTCCCTAGCGGCAATCACAGATACGCAGTATTTT. Its translation: CASSSLAAITDTQYF.

This clonotype was picked up a small number of times. The chain links TRBV11-2 to TRBJ2-5, with TRBD1 identical over 8 bases. This CDR3 has 13 residues. With 5 bases clipped from V and 4 bases from J, the junction kept 3 bases outside the gene matches. Germline CDR1 and CDR2: SGHAT and FQNNGV. CDR3 sequence (DNA): TGTGCCAGCAGCCCGGACAGGGTAGAGACCCAGTACTTC. It codes for CASSPDRVETQYF.

This clonotype was detected ten times or more. The chain links TRBV7-9 to TRBJ2-1; D is possibly TRBD2 (5 bases). Trimming stripped 5 bases from V and 10 bases from J, with 12 bases between. Germline V gene sequence: CDR1 SEHNR, CDR2 FQNEAQ (reference sequence). This CDR3 contains 12 residues. The CDR3 DNA follows: TGTGCCAGCAGCCCCAATCCGGGGGAGCAGTTCTTC. Protein sequence: CASSPNPGEQFF.

As to this clonotype: A junction end diverges from the germline sequence, so it may reflect a read error. The chain links TRBV7-9 to TRBJ2-7; D may correspond to TRBD1 or TRBD2 (6 bases each). This CDR3 is 12 amino acids long. The germline CDR1 and CDR2 sequences are SEHNR and FQNEAQ (reference sequence). The CDR3 nucleotides read TGTGCCAGCAGCTCACTACAGGGAGGAGTGAACTTC. Translated: CASSSLQGGVNF.

In its sample, this clonotype was seen a few times. The CDR3 reads CASSLRLSGNQPQHF. In nucleotides, the CDR3 is TGTGCCAGCAGCCTCCGGTTAAGTGGCAATCAGCCCCAGCATTTT. The chain combines TRBV28 with TRBJ1-5, with D hard to call. CDR1 and CDR2 from the germline V gene are MDHEN and SYDVKM. This CDR3 is 15 amino acids long. V lost 6 bases, J lost 2 bases, and 14 bases lay in between.

This clonotype was picked up a small number of times. The chain combines TRBV27 with TRBJ2-2, with D uncertain. Germline V gives CDR1 MNHEY, CDR2 SMNVEV (reference sequence). This CDR3 has 17 amino acids. With 2 bases removed from V and 5 bases from J, the gap between germline ends came to 18 bases. This chain's CDR3 is CASSLAPTVGRTGELFF. CDR3 bases: TGTGCCAGCAGTTTAGCGCCTACAGTCGGGCGTACCGGGGAGCTGTTTTTT.

This clonotype was counted ten times or more. The chain combines TRBV5-1 with TRBJ1-1, with a weak D call TRBD1 (5 bases). Trimming removed 2 bases at V and 1 base at J, with 6 bases between. The CDR3 length is 13 residues. CDR1 is SGHRS, CDR2 YFSETQ, per germline. CDR3 sequence reads: CASSFTGNTEAFF. CDR3 DNA sequence: TGCGCCAGCAGCTTTACAGGGAACACTGAAGCTTTCTTT.

The CDR3 bases are TGTGCCAGCAGCCCCGGAGTGGGTAATGAAAAACTGTTTTTT. Its protein product is CASSPGVGNEKLFF. The chain carries TRBV7-6 and TRBJ1-4, with D unclear. From germline, CDR1 is SGHVS and CDR2 FNYEAQ. V lost 5 bases and J lost 4, with 11 bases in between. The CDR3 consists of 14 residues.